The 9 T cell receptor beta chains listed next were all sequenced from one sample in a study of blood T cell repertoires in COVID-19. The data were produced by immunoSEQ multiplex PCR, yet TCRdb's version contains in-frame clones alone and is incomplete. The sample yields some 250,000 clones, 70% to 80% seen once. Sequencing was carried out using peripheral blood. The receptors shown here come from a woman aged 80 or older with acute or convalescent COVID-19.

The chain carries TRBV14 and TRBJ2-1; D is perhaps TRBD1 (6 bases). Germline lookup yields CDR1 SGHDN and CDR2 FVKESK. Trimming removed 0 bases at V and 15 bases at J, with 15 bases between. The CDR3 has 13 amino acids. The CDR3 loop reads CASSQDRGLSRFF. Written as DNA, the CDR3 is TGTGCCAGCAGCCAAGACAGGGGCTTGAGCAGGTTCTTC.

This sequence joins TRBV3-1 (or the pseudogene TRBV3-2) and TRBJ1-3; D remains unclear. In germline, CDR1 is LGHDT, CDR2 YNNKEL (reference sequence). Trimming pared 3 bases from V and 0 bases from J, leaving 6 bases between. The CDR3 loop spans 14 amino acids. CDR3: CASSQRDSGNTIYF. Written as DNA, the CDR3 is TGTGCCAGCAGCCAGAGGGACTCTGGAAACACCATATATTTT.

V usage is TRBV5-6 and J usage is TRBJ2-1; 15 nucleotides match TRBD2. Germline assignment: CDR1 SGHDT and CDR2 YYEEEE. V lost 0 bases and J lost 4; bases outside the gene matches: 5. The CDR3 length is 18 residues. As DNA, the CDR3 is TGTGCCAGCAGCTTGGTGGGACTAGCGGGAGGCGGTTACAATGAGCAGTTCTTC. The encoded protein is CASSLVGLAGGGYNEQFF.

The chain uses TRBV14 and TRBJ2-2; TRBD1 agrees at 7 bases. The CDR3 has 16 amino acids. V dropped 0 bases and J dropped 4; count of bases not matched to a gene: 5. Germline CDR1 is SGHDN and CDR2 is FVKESK. The CDR3 DNA reads as TGTGCCAGCAGCCAAGAGACAGGGTTGGCCACCGGGGAGCTGTTTTTT. Its protein product is CASSQETGLATGELFF.

In the case of this clone: The sample holds other DNA sequences that translate to the same CDR3. The chain carries TRBV3-1 (or the pseudogene TRBV3-2) and TRBJ1-2, with D unclear. The germline CDR1 and CDR2 sequences are LGHDT and YNNKEL (reference sequence). This CDR3 is built from 13 residues. The germline V and J ends were trimmed by 1 base and 4 bases, with 7 bases remaining between them. The CDR3 sequence is CASSQGTAYGYTF. CDR3 bases: TGTGCCAGCAGCCAAGGAACTGCCTATGGCTACACCTTC.

With respect to this clone: Other DNA sequences from this sample encode an identical CDR3 as well. The CDR3 nucleotides read TGTGCCAGCAGACCCGGACAGCTAAACACTGAAGCTTTCTTT. It translates to CASRPGQLNTEAFF. This sequence joins TRBV28 and TRBJ1-1; D is perhaps TRBD1 (6 bases). The CDR3 covers 14 residues. Germline V gives CDR1 MDHEN, CDR2 SYDVKM. Trimming cost V 6 bases and J 2 bases, with 13 bases left between them.

The rearrangement joins TRBV6-5 to TRBJ2-2, with 9 positions matching TRBD2. V was pared by 6 bases and J by 4 bases, with 6 bases of the junction left unmatched. This CDR3 spans 15 amino acids. Per germline, CDR1 MNHEY and CDR2 SVGAGI. DNA for the CDR3: TGTGCCAGCAGCCGAAAGACTAGCGGCACCGGGGAGCTGTTTTTT. Translated: CASSRKTSGTGELFF.

Only one count was recorded for this clone. The chain links TRBV7-2 to TRBJ1-2, with a tentative D call TRBD1 (6 bases). This CDR3 spans 13 amino acids. The V end lost 1 base, the J end lost 14 bases, and 17 bases lay between the germline ends. CDR1 is SGHTA and CDR2 is FQGNSA in the germline V gene. The CDR3 DNA reads as TGTGCCAGCAGCTTAGATCTGCCCCGGGACAAAACCTTC. Amino acids: CASSLDLPRDKTF. The variable domain in full, completed from reference TRBV7-2 and TRBJ1-2, reads GAGVSQSPSNKVTEKGKDVELRCDPISGHTALYWYRQSLGQGLEFLIYFQGNSAPDKSGLPSDRFSAERTGGSVSTLTIQRTQQEDSAVYLCASSLDLPRDKTFGSGTRLTVV.

V is TRBV11-2 and J is TRBJ1-2, with 11 bases that match TRBD1. Looked up from germline, CDR1 is SGHAT and CDR2 is FQNNGV. This CDR3 contains 14 residues. The ends lost 7 bases at V and 4 bases at J; junction bases unmatched: 5. The CDR3 reads CASTRTGGSYGYTF. The CDR3 DNA reads as TGTGCCAGCACCCGGACAGGGGGCAGCTATGGCTACACCTTC.